These 18 T cell receptor beta chains originate from one sample sequenced in a study of cytomegalovirus exposure and HLA in healthy donors. Only in-frame clones appear in the TCRdb table, and some are missing; sequencing was by immunoSEQ multiplex PCR. The sample lists 120,000 or so clones, about 96% occurring once. The sequenced sample was PBMCs. The receptors shown here come from a man younger than 35 in good health and CMV-seronegative.

The chain has TRBV28 and TRBJ2-3; 10 bases line up with TRBD2. V lost 5 bases to trimming and J lost 2 bases; unmatched junction nucleotides: 4. Germline V lookup: CDR1 MDHEN, CDR2 SYDVKM. The CDR3 has 15 residues. The chain's CDR3 is CASSPGLALTDTQYF. In DNA form, the CDR3 reads TGTGCCAGCAGTCCGGGACTAGCGCTCACAGATACGCAGTATTTT.

This chain joins TRBV9 and TRBJ2-7; D not resolved. V was pared by 4 bases and J by 6 bases, with 14 bases between. The CDR3 is 13 residues long. CDR1 and CDR2 from the germline V gene are SGDLS and YYNGEE. CDR3 protein: CASSQDALGEQYF. The CDR3 DNA reads TGTGCCAGCAGCCAGGATGCCCTGGGCGAGCAGTACTTC.

The rearrangement uses TRBV15 and TRBJ2-7; tentatively, D is TRBD1 (6 bases). The germline gives CDR1 LNHNV, CDR2 YYDKDF (reference sequence). The length of the CDR3 is 15 residues. Trimming stripped 5 bases from V and 7 bases from J, with 21 bases between. CDR3 region: CATSLVIQGREEQYF. The DNA of the CDR3 is TGTGCCACCAGCCTCGTGATACAGGGAAGAGAGGAGCAGTACTTC.

This clone was found once. This sequence joins TRBV27 and TRBJ2-3; 8 bases are a match to TRBD1. The trim removed 6 bases at V and 1 base at J, leaving 6 bases unmatched. In germline, CDR1 is MNHEY, CDR2 SMNVEV (reference sequence). The CDR3 is made up of 15 amino acids. The DNA of the CDR3 is TGTGCCAGCAGCCTCGAGGACAGGGGCACAGATACGCAGTATTTT. It is translated as CASSLEDRGTDTQYF.

V gene TRBV5-6 combines with J gene TRBJ2-4, with D possibly TRBD1 on 5 matching bases. The CDR3 loop spans 14 amino acids. V lost 3 bases to trimming and J lost 4 bases, with 11 bases between them. Germline CDR1 reads SGHDT; CDR2 reads YYEEEE. The CDR3 protein is CASSYRLGKNIQYF. Here the CDR3 DNA reads TGTGCCAGCAGCTACAGGTTGGGGAAAAACATTCAGTACTTC.

The chain has TRBV10-3 and TRBJ2-7; 11 nucleotides match TRBD1. The CDR3 runs to 15 residues. Trimming removed 3 bases from V and 4 bases from J; junction bases left unmatched: 5. The germline CDR1 and CDR2 sequences are ENHRY and SYGVKD. The CDR3 here is CAISDGQGAEYEQYF. The CDR3 DNA follows: TGTGCCATCAGTGACGGACAGGGGGCGGAGTACGAGCAGTACTTC.

This chain uses TRBV5-4 with TRBJ2-7; the D is unclear. The germline gives CDR1 SGHNT, CDR2 YYREEE (reference sequence). Trimming took off 6 bases at V and 0 bases at J, with 19 bases between the two ends. The CDR3 has 16 amino acids. CDR3 amino acids: CASTSGPQVSSYEQYF. The CDR3 region has the DNA TGTGCCAGCACTTCAGGTCCGCAAGTCTCCTCCTACGAGCAGTACTTC.

The genes are TRBV4-3 and TRBJ1-4; D is undetermined. The germline V gene has CDR1 LGHNA and CDR2 YSLEER. The CDR3 runs 15 residues. Between the trimmed V and J ends, which lost 0 bases and 6 bases, there was a span of 11 bases. The CDR3 nucleotides are TGCGCCAGCAGCCAAGATTGGGTGAGGGATGAAAAACTGTTTTTT. Amino acids: CASSQDWVRDEKLFF.

This clone was seen only once. J is TRBJ2-1 and V is TRBV6-5; 8 bases are shared with TRBD2. The CDR3 is 15 residues long. Germline V gene sequence: CDR1 MNHEY, CDR2 SVGAGI. Germline trimming cut 7 bases from V and 4 bases from J; bases unmatched to any gene: 9. The CDR3 protein is CASTAGGSLYNEQFF. The DNA for the CDR3 is TGTGCCAGCACCGCGGGGGGCTCATTGTACAATGAGCAGTTCTTC.

DNA of the CDR3: TGTGCCAGCAGTGAAGGACCCAGAGAGGTTGAAGCTTTCTTT. This encodes CASSEGPREVEAFF. The rearrangement links TRBV6-1 to TRBJ1-1; D unclear. The CDR3 sequence is 14 residues long. In germline, CDR1 is MNHNS, CDR2 SASEGT. The V end lost 1 base, the J end lost 7 bases, and 13 bases lay between the germline ends.

CDR3 amino acids: CSVLAGAGQPQHF. CDR3 in DNA: TGCAGCGTTTTAGCAGGGGCCGGTCAGCCCCAGCATTTT. The chain combines TRBV29-1 with TRBJ1-5; TRBD1 might be the D (6 bases). V was cut by 5 bases and J by 6 bases, with 14 bases left in between. CDR3 length equals 13 residues. Germline-derived CDR1 and CDR2 are SQVTM and ANQGSEA.

V is TRBV5-5 and J is TRBJ1-1; D unclear. The CDR3 loop spans 14 amino acids. Trimming took 0 bases from V and 1 from J, leaving 7 bases between them. CDR1 and CDR2 (germline): SGHKS, YYEKEE (reference sequence). Here the CDR3 reads CASSLDTRNTEAFF. For the CDR3, the DNA is TGTGCCAGCAGCTTGGACACAAGGAACACTGAAGCTTTCTTT. The variable domain in full, with the rest retrieved from reference TRBV5-5 and TRBJ1-1, is DAGVTQSPTHLIKTRGQQVTLRCSPISGHKSVSWYQQVLGQGPQFIFQYYEKEERGRGNFPDRFSARQFPNYSSELNVNALLLGDSALYLCASSLDTRNTEAFFGQGTRLTVV.

The chain joins TRBV5-6 to TRBJ2-1, with D possibly TRBD2 on 5 matching bases. Germline CDR1 reads SGHDT; CDR2 reads YYEEEE. The CDR3 consists of 11 residues. With 5 bases removed from V and 10 bases from J, the gap between germline ends came to 10 bases. The DNA for the CDR3 is TGTGCCAGCAGTAGGGAGAACGAGCAGTTCTTC. Protein sequence: CASSRENEQFF. Full variable domain (missing parts from reference TRBV5-6 and TRBJ2-1): DAGVTQSPTHLIKTRGQQVTLRCSPKSGHDTVSWYQQALGQGPQFIFQYYEEEERQRGNFPDRFSGHQFPNYSSELNVNALLLGDSALYLCASSRENEQFFGPGTRLTVL.

The gene calls are TRBV7-6 and TRBJ2-7, with 8 bases lining up with TRBD1. The CDR3 spans 14 residues. The germline gives CDR1 SGHVS, CDR2 FNYEAQ. V was clipped by 5 bases and J by 2 bases; unmatched bases: 5. The DNA of the CDR3 is TGTGCCAGCAGCCGCCGGACAGGGACCTACGAGCAGTACTTC. Translated, it gives CASSRRTGTYEQYF.

The CDR3 sequence: CASRRQGWESYEQYF. In nucleotides, the CDR3 is TGTGCCAGCAGAAGACAGGGTTGGGAGTCCTACGAGCAGTACTTC. The chain is built from TRBV6-5 and TRBJ2-5, with 7 positions matching TRBD1. TRBJ2-7 explains the end of the DNA better; the J call may be wrong. Germline CDR1 is MNHEY and CDR2 is SVGAGI. This CDR3 is 15 amino acids long.

The J gene is TRBJ2-3, the V gene TRBV28; 7 positions match TRBD1. J was trimmed by 2 bases and V by 1 base; bases with no gene match: 3. The germline V gene has CDR1 MDHEN and CDR2 SYDVKM. The CDR3 totals 15 residues. This CDR3 reads CASSLSQGHTDTQYF. The CDR3 region has the DNA TGTGCCAGCAGTTTATCACAGGGGCACACAGATACGCAGTATTTT.

This clone showed up just once. The genes are TRBV6-1 and TRBJ1-5; D is unclear. CDR1 MNHNS and CDR2 SASEGT come from the germline V gene. The CDR3 totals 14 residues. V dropped 2 bases and J dropped 7 bases, with 12 bases sitting between them. CDR3 sequence (DNA): TGTGCCAGCAGTGAATTAGAGATTAAACAGCCCCAGCATTTT. It is translated as CASSELEIKQPQHF.

The V and J genes are TRBV9 and TRBJ1-1; maybe TRBD1 (5 bases). Trimming took off 10 bases at V and 4 bases at J, with 14 bases between the two ends. The V gene's germline CDR1 is SGDLS and CDR2 YYNGEE. The CDR3 is 12 amino acids. In DNA, the CDR3 is TGTGCCTCCCAAGGGGATACCACTGAAGCTTTCTTT. This codes for CASQGDTTEAFF.